The 16 T cell receptor beta chains below come from one sample, sequenced in a study of T cell responses to AZD1222 COVID-19 vaccine (dated by TCRdb to the early 2020s). The receptor library was made with the immunoSEQ multiplex PCR assay. TCRdb carries this immuneACCESS record with in-frame sequences only. Its versions omit some clonotypes, under half of them owing to an unresolved V gene in the studies checked, with the rest unexplained. The sample records about 160,000 clones, roughly nine tenths of which are singletons. About 5% of the sample lies in the top ten. The time point label corresponds to: baseline before first vaccination. The source was peripheral blood, collected on day 0 of AZD1222 vaccination. Source of these receptors: an adult in good health.

The J gene is TRBJ2-1, the V gene TRBV4-3; tentative D call: TRBD2 (6 bases). The germline V and J ends were trimmed by 4 bases and 2 bases, with 18 bases remaining between them. The CDR3 runs 17 residues. Germline-derived CDR1 and CDR2 are LGHNA and YSLEER. Written as DNA, the CDR3 is TGCGCCAGCAGCCCCAGCGGCGAGGCTAGCGCCTACAATGAGCAGTTCTTC. This codes for CASSPSGEASAYNEQFF.

V is TRBV7-6 and J is TRBJ2-2, with D unresolved. The CDR3 is made up of 11 amino acids. The germline V gene has CDR1 SGHVS and CDR2 FNYEAQ. V lost 3 bases and J 8 bases, leaving 4 bases between the germline ends. The CDR3 DNA sequence: TGTGCCAGCAGCTTGACTGGGGAGCTGTTTTTT. This translates into CASSLTGELFF.

This chain joins TRBV7-9 and TRBJ2-1; 14 bases line up with TRBD2. V lost 3 bases and J lost 9; bases outside the gene matches: 4. This CDR3 contains 15 residues. CDR1 and CDR2 (germline): SEHNR, FQNEAQ (reference sequence). CDR3 sequence reads: CASSLGLAGVVEQFF. Written as DNA, the CDR3 is TGTGCCAGCAGCTTGGGACTAGCGGGAGTCGTTGAGCAGTTCTTC. The full variable domain, completed using reference TRBV7-9 and TRBJ2-1, is DTGVSQNPRHKITKRGQNVTFRCDPISEHNRLYWYRQTLGQGPEFLTYFQNEAQLEKSRLLSDRFSAERPKGSFSTLEIQRTEQGDSAMYLCASSLGLAGVVEQFFGPGTRLTVL.

This clone occurred many times. The rearrangement links TRBV6-5 to TRBJ1-1, with D possibly matching TRBD1 (5 bases). This CDR3 has 12 amino acids. Germline V CDR1 and CDR2: MNHEY, SVGAGI. V was cut by 5 bases and J by 2 bases, with 6 bases left in between. The CDR3 DNA is TGTGCCAGCAGTACAGGAAACACTGAAGCTTTCTTT. This translates into CASSTGNTEAFF.

J is TRBJ2-3 and V is TRBV28; D is perhaps TRBD1 or TRBD2 (5 bases each). V gave up 3 bases and J gave up 4 bases, with 20 bases separating them. Germline V gene sequence: CDR1 MDHEN, CDR2 SYDVKM. The CDR3 spans 17 residues. The CDR3 sequence: CASSFGGGRPVPDTQYF. DNA of the CDR3: TGTGCCAGCAGTTTTGGTGGGGGTAGACCGGTGCCAGATACGCAGTATTTT.

The genes are TRBV7-9 and TRBJ2-1; possibly TRBD1 or TRBD2 for D (6 bases each). CDR3 length: 13 residues. V lost 2 bases to trimming and J lost 9 bases, with 11 bases between them. In germline, CDR1 is SEHNR, CDR2 FQNEAQ (reference sequence). For the CDR3, the DNA is TGTGCCAGCAGCTTAAGTAAGGGGGGTGAGCAGTTCTTC. Residues: CASSLSKGGEQFF.

This chain connects TRBV6-5 to TRBJ2-3; D ambiguous. The V gene lost 4 bases and the J gene lost 5 bases, with 4 bases spanning the gap. The CDR3 has 11 amino acids. Germline values: CDR1 MNHEY, CDR2 SVGAGI. The CDR3 spells CASSFGDTQYF. As DNA, the CDR3 is TGTGCCAGCAGTTTCGGAGATACGCAGTATTTT.

This clone was recorded only once. The rearrangement joins TRBV27 to TRBJ2-3; TRBD1 matches at 9 bases. This CDR3 contains 14 residues. V lost 6 bases to trimming and J lost 3 bases; unmatched junction nucleotides: 4. The germline gives CDR1 MNHEY, CDR2 SMNVEV (reference sequence). In nucleotides, the CDR3 is TGTGCCAGCAGCGGACAGGGGATTACAGATACGCAGTATTTT. Translated, it gives CASSGQGITDTQYF.

The rearrangement links TRBV24-1 to TRBJ1-1; D is uncertain. The germline V gene has CDR1 KGHDR and CDR2 SFDVKD. This CDR3 is built from 13 residues. Trimming left V 7 bases short and J 2 bases short, with 10 bases between. The CDR3 protein is CATSFSGNTEAFF. The CDR3 nucleotides are TGTGCCACCAGCTTCAGCGGTAACACTGAAGCTTTCTTT.

This clone was observed once. This chain connects TRBV2 to TRBJ1-1, with 10 nucleotides matching TRBD1. This CDR3 spans 14 amino acids. V was pared by 4 bases and J by 6 bases, with 5 bases of the junction left unmatched. Germline lookup yields CDR1 SNHLY and CDR2 FYNNEI. CDR3 sequence (DNA): TGTGCCAGCAGTGGCCGGGACAGGGGTTCTGAAGCTTTCTTT. Residues: CASSGRDRGSEAFF.

The V and J genes are TRBV7-9 and TRBJ2-3; D not certain. V was shortened by 5 bases and J by 11 bases, with 11 bases between the two germline ends. Per the germline V gene, CDR1 is SEHNR and CDR2 is FQNEAQ (reference sequence). There are 11 residues in the CDR3. CDR3 DNA sequence: TGTGCCAGCAGCCCCCGTGAAAAGCAGTATTTT. Amino acid sequence: CASSPREKQYF.

The CDR3 loop reads CATSHGQADTGELFF. The DNA for the CDR3 is TGTGCCACCAGCCATGGACAGGCGGACACCGGGGAGCTGTTTTTT. The chain links TRBV24-1 to TRBJ2-2, with TRBD1 identical over 7 bases. The CDR3 covers 15 residues. Trimming took 7 bases from V and 3 from J; bases not matched to a gene: 7. CDR1 is KGHDR, CDR2 SFDVKD, per germline.

The chain employs TRBV28 and TRBJ2-6, with TRBD1 identical over 9 bases. The CDR3 runs 18 residues. Trimming cost V 6 bases and J 0 bases; bases outside gene matches: 9. The germline gives CDR1 MDHEN, CDR2 SYDVKM. The CDR3: CASSPSGQGHSGANVLTF. As DNA, the CDR3 is TGTGCCAGCAGCCCGTCGGGACAGGGTCACTCTGGGGCCAACGTCCTGACTTTC.

The chain joins TRBV6-5 to TRBJ2-7; 7 bases align to TRBD2. The CDR3 loop spans 15 amino acids. Germline values: CDR1 MNHEY, CDR2 SVGAGI. The V segment lost 7 bases and the J segment 0 bases; nucleotides outside the gene matches: 9. This chain's CDR3 is CASIKRERSSYEQYF. The DNA for the CDR3 is TGTGCCAGCATCAAGCGGGAAAGGAGCTCCTACGAGCAGTACTTC.

J is TRBJ1-6 and V is TRBV19; D might be TRBD1 (6 bases). CDR3 length equals 15 residues. Between the trimmed V and J ends, which lost 10 bases and 0 bases, there was a span of 13 bases. The germline V gene has CDR1 LNHDA and CDR2 SQIVND (reference sequence). The DNA of the CDR3 is TGTGCCACACAGGGAGGGGCCTCCTATAATTCACCCCTCCACTTT. This gives the protein CATQGGASYNSPLHF.

CDR3 nucleotide sequence: TGTGCCAGCAGCAATCCACACATCTCTGGAAACACCATATATTTT. This encodes CASSNPHISGNTIYF. The chain carries TRBV21-1 and TRBJ1-3; the table's D call, TRBD1, has no DNA check behind it. TRBV21-1 is termed a pseudogene. The CDR3 has 15 amino acids.